The clone carrying this T cell receptor beta chain showed up just once. Sequence at one end of the junction differs from germline and may be a read error. This sample is part of a study of T cell changes during pregnancy in multiple sclerosis. CDR1 is SSHAT, CDR2 FNYEAQ, per germline (reference sequence). The CDR3 has 16 residues. Method: immunoSEQ multiplex PCR; TCRdb's copy keeps in-frame clones and lacks some. The table has tens of thousands of clones, 92% seen once. The sample in question was peripheral blood, obtained after pregnancy. This receptor was identified in a female donor with multiple sclerosis, enrolled in a pregnancy study. The V and J genes are TRBV7-7 and TRBJ1-4; D is unclear. Written as DNA, the CDR3 is TGTGCTAGCAGCTTAGACGGAGGTACGCATCGGGAAAAACTGTTTTTT. It is translated as CASSLDGGTHREKLFF. Complete variable domain (other parts from reference TRBV7-7 and TRBJ1-4): GAGVSQSPRYKVTKRGQDVTLRCDPISSHATLYWYQQALGQGPEFLTYFNYEAQPDKSGLPSDRFSAERPEGSISTLTIQRTEQRDSAMYRCASSLDGGTHREKLFFGSGTQLSVL.